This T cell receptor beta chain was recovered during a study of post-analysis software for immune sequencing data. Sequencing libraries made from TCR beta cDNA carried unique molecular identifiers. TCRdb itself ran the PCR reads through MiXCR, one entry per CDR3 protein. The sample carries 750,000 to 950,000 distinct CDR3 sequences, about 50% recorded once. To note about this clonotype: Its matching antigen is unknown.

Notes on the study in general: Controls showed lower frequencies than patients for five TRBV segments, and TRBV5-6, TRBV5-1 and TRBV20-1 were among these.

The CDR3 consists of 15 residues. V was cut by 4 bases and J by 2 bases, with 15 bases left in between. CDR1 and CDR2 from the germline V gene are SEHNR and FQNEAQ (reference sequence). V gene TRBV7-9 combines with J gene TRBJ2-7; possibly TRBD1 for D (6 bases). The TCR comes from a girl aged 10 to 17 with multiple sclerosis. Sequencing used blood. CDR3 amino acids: CASSYGQSKTYEQYF. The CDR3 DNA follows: TGTGCCAGCAGCTACGGACAGAGTAAAACCTACGAGCAGTACTTC.